The present T cell receptor beta chain was sequenced within a study of TIL therapy for anti-PD-1-resistant metastatic lung cancer. As for the study in general: Median tumor mutation burden was roughly 1.5 mutations per megabase. The study's findings and limits: This highly selected cohort may not generalize to typical lung cancer patients.

The time point was: pre-treatment sample, taken before nivolumab and TIL therapy. The libraries were made with immunoSEQ v3. The data were produced by immunoSEQ multiplex PCR, yet TCRdb's version contains in-frame clones alone and is incomplete. The sample lists tens of thousands of clones, over 75% seen once, with roughly 2.6% in the top ten. Points on this clone: What it recognizes is unknown.

Germline V gene sequence: CDR1 GTSNPN, CDR2 SVGIG (reference sequence). CDR3 size: 15 residues. The gene calls are TRBV30 and TRBJ2-1; D unclear. The sequence came from a person between 25 and 79 years old with non-small cell lung cancer. The specimen comprised blood, sampled at baseline. The CDR3 loop reads CAVTREQTSYNEQFF. DNA of the CDR3: TGTGCGGTAACCCGTGAGCAGACTTCCTACAATGAGCAGTTCTTC.